This T cell receptor beta chain came from a study of OX40 agonist ivuxolimab in advanced cancers. V was cut by 3 bases and J by 5 bases, with 16 bases left in between. The V gene's germline CDR1 is KGHSH and CDR2 LQKENI. This CDR3 comprises 15 residues. Clones were read by immunoSEQ multiplex PCR, and TCRdb kept only the in-frame ones, dropping some. Of about 71,000 clones listed, 84% were seen once; the top ten hold around 0.45%. This chain links TRBV18 with TRBJ2-5; TRBD1 might be the D (6 bases). Sequenced material: CD4+ or CD8+ T cells sorted from blood, taken in a trial of the OX40 agonist ivuxolimab. The receptor comes from an adult with an advanced solid tumor such as melanoma, head and neck, liver or kidney cancer. The CDR3 nucleotides read TGTGCCAGCTCACCGGATTCAGGGGCCGGGGAGACCCAGTACTTC. The encoded protein is CASSPDSGAGETQYF.